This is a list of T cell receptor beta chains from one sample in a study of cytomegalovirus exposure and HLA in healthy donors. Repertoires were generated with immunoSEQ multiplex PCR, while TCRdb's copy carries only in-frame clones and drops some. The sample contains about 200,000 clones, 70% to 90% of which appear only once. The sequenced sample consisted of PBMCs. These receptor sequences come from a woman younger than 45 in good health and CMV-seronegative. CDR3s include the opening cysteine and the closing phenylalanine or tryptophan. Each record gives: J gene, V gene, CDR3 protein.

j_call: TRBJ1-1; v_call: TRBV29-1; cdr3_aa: CSVIVGPRETEAFF
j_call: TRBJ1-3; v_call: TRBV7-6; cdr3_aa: CASSLLQGSSGNTIYF
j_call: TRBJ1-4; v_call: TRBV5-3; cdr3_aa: CARSPGGCGGDEKLFF
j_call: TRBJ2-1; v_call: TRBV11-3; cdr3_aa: CASSLLAGDYNEQFF
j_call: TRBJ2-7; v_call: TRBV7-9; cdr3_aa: CASSLEAGEQYF
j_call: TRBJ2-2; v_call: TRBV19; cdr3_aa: CASSAQGANGELFF
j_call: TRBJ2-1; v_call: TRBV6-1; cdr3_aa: CASTEGLAGVDEQFF
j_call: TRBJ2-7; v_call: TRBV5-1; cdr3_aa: CASSLDGSTYEQYF
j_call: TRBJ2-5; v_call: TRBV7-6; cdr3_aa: CASSFQGGETQYF
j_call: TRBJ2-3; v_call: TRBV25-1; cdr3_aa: CASRKEGTDTQYF
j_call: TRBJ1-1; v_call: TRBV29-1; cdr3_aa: CSASGQRLEAFF
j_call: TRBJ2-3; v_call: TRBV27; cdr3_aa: CASSSHRAPADTQYF
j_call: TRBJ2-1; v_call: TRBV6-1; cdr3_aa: CASRLNFHNEQFF
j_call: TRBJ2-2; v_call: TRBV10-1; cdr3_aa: CASSEPGEGGELFF
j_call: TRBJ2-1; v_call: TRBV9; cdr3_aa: CASSASGTEYNEQFF
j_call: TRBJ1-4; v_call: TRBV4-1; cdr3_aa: CASSQRSGGGGEKLFF
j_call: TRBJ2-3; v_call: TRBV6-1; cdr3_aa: CASSEDAGTETDTQYF
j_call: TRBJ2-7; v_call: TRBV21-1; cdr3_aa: CASKSEQGAGEQYF
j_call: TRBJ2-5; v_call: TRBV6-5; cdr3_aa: CASSFSVRAETQYF
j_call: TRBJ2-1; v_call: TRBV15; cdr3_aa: CATSRVPSSDEQFF
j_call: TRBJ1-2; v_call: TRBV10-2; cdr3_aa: CASRPGQGAVGGYTF
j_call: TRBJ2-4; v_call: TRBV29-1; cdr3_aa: CSVETGSKNIQYF
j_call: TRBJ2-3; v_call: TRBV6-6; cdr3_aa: CASSYGLSTDTQYF
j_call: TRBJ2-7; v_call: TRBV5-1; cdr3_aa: CASSFKAGQGREQYF
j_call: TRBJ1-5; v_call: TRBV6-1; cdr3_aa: CASSRTGGNQPQHF
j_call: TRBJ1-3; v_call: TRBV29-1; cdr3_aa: CSVLSSGNTIYF
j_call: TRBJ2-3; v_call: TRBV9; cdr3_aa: CASSSTIHF
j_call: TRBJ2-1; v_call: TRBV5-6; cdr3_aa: CASSVRNLQSNEQFF
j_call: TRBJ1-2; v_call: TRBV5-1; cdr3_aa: CASSLVGTAHYGYTF
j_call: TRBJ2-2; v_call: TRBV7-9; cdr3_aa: CASSPPISGTGELFF
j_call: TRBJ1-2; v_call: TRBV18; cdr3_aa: CASSPPGRGHGYTF
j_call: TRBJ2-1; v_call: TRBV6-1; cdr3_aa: CASSSGQGTYNEQFF
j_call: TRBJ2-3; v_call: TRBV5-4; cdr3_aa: CASSGEGGLSTDTQYF
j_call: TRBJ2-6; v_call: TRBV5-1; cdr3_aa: CAIPKDRADRSGANVLTF
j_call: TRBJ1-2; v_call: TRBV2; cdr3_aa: CASSGETAYGYTF
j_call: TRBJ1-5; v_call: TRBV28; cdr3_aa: CASSNRVAYQPQHF
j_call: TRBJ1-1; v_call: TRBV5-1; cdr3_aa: CASSSTGIMNTEAFF
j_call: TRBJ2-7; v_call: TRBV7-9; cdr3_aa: CASSLPNASGKDEQYF
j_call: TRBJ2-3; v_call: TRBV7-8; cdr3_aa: CASSSRGGQGGLRTDTQYF
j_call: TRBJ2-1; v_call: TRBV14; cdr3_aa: CASSHDPTDEQFF
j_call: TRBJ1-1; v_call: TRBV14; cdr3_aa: CASSLLGGTEAFF
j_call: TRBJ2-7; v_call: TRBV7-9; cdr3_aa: CASSGGGTYEQYF
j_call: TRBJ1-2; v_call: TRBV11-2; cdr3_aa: CASSPGGNYGYTF
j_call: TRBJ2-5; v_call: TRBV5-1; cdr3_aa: CASSPQGYQETQYF